The TCR beta chain described here comes from a study of T-cell reconstitution after alpha-beta-depleted transplantation in children. Findings and limits, study-wide: About two months after transplant, alpha-beta T cells reportedly came from several hundred expanded graft clones. The study traced high day-60 TCRbeta diversity in some patients to surviving recipient T cells and thymic progenitors.

Unique molecular identifiers were built into the TCRbeta library. In TCRdb, the PCR reads were re-called with MiXCR into one record per CDR3 protein. The repertoire consists of about 140,000 distinct CDR3 sequences, with roughly 8.8% occurring once and the leading ten covering less than 20%. V lost 4 bases and J 4 bases, leaving 6 bases between the germline ends. The CDR3 contains 12 residues. Germline V gene data show CDR1 as SGHRS and CDR2 as YFSETQ. In its sample, this clonotype was seen many times. Antigen unknown. The chain carries TRBV5-1 and TRBJ2-1; D not resolved. The TCR originated in a female patient aged 2 to 10 who had a stem cell transplant for congenital amegakaryocytic thrombocytopenia, so the T cells may come from the graft donor. Sequenced material: PBMCs, mostly from graft donor cells, taken 180 days after TCRalphabeta/CD19-depleted stem cell transplant. The CDR3 loop reads CASSLQYNEQFF. The CDR3 nucleotides read TGCGCCAGCAGCCTCCAATACAATGAGCAGTTCTTC.